The clone carrying this T cell receptor (beta chain) was recorded once. The CDR3 length is 15 residues. Germline CDR1 SGHRS, CDR2 YFSETQ. The V segment lost 2 bases and the J segment 0 bases; nucleotides outside the gene matches: 3. Treatment specified: oral pan-JAK inhibitor, 5-10 mg twice daily. The sample belongs to a study of CD8+ T cells in alopecia areata. Reverse transcribed after extraction, RNA yielded cDNA as the sequencing template. Here immunoSEQ multiplex PCR was the method, and the copy in TCRdb shows in-frame clones only, minus some. The repertoire has about 140,000 clones, roughly 86% of them found once; the top ten carry around 14%.

The sample was CD8+ T cells sorted from blood, taken at week 4, from a patient treated with tofacitinib. The sequence was obtained from a human donor with alopecia areata. The chain has TRBV5-1 and TRBJ2-3; 7 nucleotides align to TRBD1. Here the CDR3 DNA reads TGCGCCAGCAGCTTTGGGGACAGTAGCACAGATACGCAGTATTTT. Translation gives CASSFGDSSTDTQYF.